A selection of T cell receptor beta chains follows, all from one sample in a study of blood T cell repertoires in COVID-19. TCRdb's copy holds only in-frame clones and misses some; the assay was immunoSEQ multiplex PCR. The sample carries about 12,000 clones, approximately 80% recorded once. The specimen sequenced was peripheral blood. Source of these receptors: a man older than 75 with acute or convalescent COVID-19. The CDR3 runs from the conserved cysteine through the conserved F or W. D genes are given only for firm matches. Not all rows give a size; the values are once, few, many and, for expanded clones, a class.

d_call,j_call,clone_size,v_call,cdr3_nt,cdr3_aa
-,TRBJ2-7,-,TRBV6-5,TGTGCCAGCAGTCGCCCTGCAGGGGACGAGCAGTACTTC,CASSRPAGDEQYF
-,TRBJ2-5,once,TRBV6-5,TGTGCCAGCGGTTCAGGGTTTTGGGAGACCCAGTACTTC,CASGSGFWETQYF
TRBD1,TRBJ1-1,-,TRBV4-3,TGCGCCAGCAGCCGCAAAAGGTCTGCATTGACAGGGATGAACACTGAAGCTTTCTTT,CASSRKRSALTGMNTEAFF
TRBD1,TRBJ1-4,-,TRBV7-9,TGTGCCAGCAGTCGTGGGGCCTGGCTAGGGGGCGAAAAACTGTTTTTT,CASSRGAWLGGEKLFF
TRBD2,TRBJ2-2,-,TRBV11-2,TGTGCCAGCAGTTTTGAGCGGGGGAGCACCGGGGAGCTGTTTTTT,CASSFERGSTGELFF
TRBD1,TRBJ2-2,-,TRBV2,TGTGCCAGCAGTAAACAGGGGGCGGGCACCGGGGAGCTGTTTTTT,CASSKQGAGTGELFF
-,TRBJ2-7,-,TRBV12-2,TGTGCAAGTCGCTTAGCAACCGACAGGGCCCACGAGCAGTACTTC,CASRLATDRAHEQYF
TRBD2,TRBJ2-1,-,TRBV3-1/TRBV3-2,TGTGCCAGCAGCCGGACACTAGCGGGGGGGATCAATGAGCAGTTCTTC,CASSRTLAGGINEQFF
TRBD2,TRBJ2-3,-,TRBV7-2,TGTGCCAGCAGCTTAGCGCAGAGTAGCGGGGGGGCCTCAGATACGCAGTATTTT,CASSLAQSSGGASDTQYF
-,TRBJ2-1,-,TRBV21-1,TGTGCCAGCAGCCTACCCCCCCGACGACAGACCCCCAATGAGCAGTTCTTC,CASSLPPRRQTPNEQFF
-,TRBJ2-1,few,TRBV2,TGTGCCAGCAGTGACCGGGTCAGGGCCTACAATGAGCAGTTCTTC,CASSDRVRAYNEQFF
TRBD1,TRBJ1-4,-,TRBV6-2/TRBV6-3,TGTGCCAGCAGCCGGACAGGATCGCCCGAAAAACTGTTTTTT,CASSRTGSPEKLFF
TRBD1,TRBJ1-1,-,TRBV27,TGTGCCAGCAGTAGAATCGACAGGGTTGAAGCTTTCTTT,CASSRIDRVEAFF
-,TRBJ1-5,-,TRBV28,TGTGCCAGCACCCTCGGGACATCGTACCGCCGCCCCCAGCATTTT,CASTLGTSYRRPQHF
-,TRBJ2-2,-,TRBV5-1,TGCGCCAGCAGCATGGACAGCAGGCGGGAGCTGTTTTTT,CASSMDSRRELFF
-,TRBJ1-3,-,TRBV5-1,TGCGCCAGCAGCTTGGAGGCAGGTACCGGAAACACCATATATTTT,CASSLEAGTGNTIYF
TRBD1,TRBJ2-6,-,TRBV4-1,TGCGCCAGCAGCCAGATACAGGCTCGGGGACAGCGCGTCCTGACTTTC,CASSQIQARGQRVLTF
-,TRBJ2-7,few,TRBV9,TGTGCCAGCGGACCGACGGATAGGGGGTCCTACGAGCAGTACTTC,CASGPTDRGSYEQYF
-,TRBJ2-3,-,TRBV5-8,TGTGCCAGCAGCATTGGACTCCGGGATAGCACAGATACGCAGTATTTT,CASSIGLRDSTDTQYF
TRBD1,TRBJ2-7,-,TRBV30,TGTGCCTGGAGTGGGGGACAGGGTGGCTCCTACGAGCAGTACTTC,CAWSGGQGGSYEQYF
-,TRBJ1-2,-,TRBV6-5,TGTGCCAGCAGTTACCTAGACAGCGGCTACACCTTC,CASSYLDSGYTF
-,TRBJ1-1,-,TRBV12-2,TGTGCAAGTCGCTTAGCCGGGAACACTGAAGCTTTCTTT,CASRLAGNTEAFF
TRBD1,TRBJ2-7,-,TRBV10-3,TGTGCCATCAGCAGGACAGGGGGCTACGAGCAGTACTTC,CAISRTGGYEQYF
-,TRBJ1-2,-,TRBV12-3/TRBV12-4,TGTGCCAGCAGGGGACTGAGATATGGCTACACCTTC,CASRGLRYGYTF
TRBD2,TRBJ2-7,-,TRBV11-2,TGTGCCAGCAGACGATTAGCGGGGGGCTACGAGCAGTACTTC,CASRRLAGGYEQYF
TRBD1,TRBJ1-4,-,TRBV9,TGTGCCAGCAGCGCCGCCGACAGGGGGCATGAAAAACTGTTTTTT,CASSAADRGHEKLFF
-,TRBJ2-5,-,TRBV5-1,TGCGCCAGCAGGGAGATACAAGAGACCCAGTACTTC,CASREIQETQYF
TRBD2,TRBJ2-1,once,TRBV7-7,TGTGCCAGCAGCTTAGGGTTAGCGGGGAGCTCCTACAATGAGCAGTTCTTC,CASSLGLAGSSYNEQFF
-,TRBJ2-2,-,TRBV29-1,TGCAGCGCAAAGTTGATGGGGGACTCCGGGGAGCTGTTTTTT,CSAKLMGDSGELFF
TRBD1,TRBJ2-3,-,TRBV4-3,TGCGCCAGCAGCCAAGATTGGACCGAGGACAGGGATACGCAGTATTTT,CASSQDWTEDRDTQYF
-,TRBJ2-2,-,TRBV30,TGTGCCTGGAGCCTAGGCGGGAACACCGGGGAGCTGTTTTTT,CAWSLGGNTGELFF
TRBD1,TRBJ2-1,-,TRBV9,TGTGCCAGCAGCGCGGATCTCGACAGGGAATACAATGAGCAGTTCTTC,CASSADLDREYNEQFF
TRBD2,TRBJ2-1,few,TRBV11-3,TGTGCCAGCAGCTCCACACTAGCGGGGTATTACAATGAGCAGTTCTTC,CASSSTLAGYYNEQFF
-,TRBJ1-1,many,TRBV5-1,TGCGCCACCCGCGAGGGAGATTTCCTGAACACTGAAGCTTTCTTT,CATREGDFLNTEAFF
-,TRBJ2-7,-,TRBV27,TGTGCCAGCAGTCCCGGACAGACTTTTTGGGACGAGCAGTACTTC,CASSPGQTFWDEQYF
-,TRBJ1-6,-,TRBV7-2,TGTGCCAGCAGCTTAGGGAGTGGGGAGTCGGACCGTTCACCCCTCCACTTT,CASSLGSGESDRSPLHF
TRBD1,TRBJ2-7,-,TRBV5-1,TGCGCCAGCAGCTTGACGTCGGGACAGCACTACGAGCAGTACTTC,CASSLTSGQHYEQYF
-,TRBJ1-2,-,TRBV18,TGTGCCAGCTCACCACTTTGGGCCGCAGACGGCTATGGCTACACCTTC,CASSPLWAADGYGYTF
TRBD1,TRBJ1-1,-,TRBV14,TGTGCCAGCAGCGACACAGACAGGGGCACTGAAGCTTTCTTT,CASSDTDRGTEAFF
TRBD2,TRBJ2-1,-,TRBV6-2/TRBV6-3,TGTGCCAGCAGTTACCCTCGGTGGGGGGGTGTCAATGAGCAGTTCTTC,CASSYPRWGGVNEQFF
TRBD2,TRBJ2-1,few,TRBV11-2,TGTGCCAGCAGCTTAGATCGGGGCGGGGGGTTTGAGCAGTTCTTC,CASSLDRGGGFEQFF
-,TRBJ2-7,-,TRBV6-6,TGTGCCAGCAGTCGATCGGGTACGGGGACCTACGAGCAGTACTTC,CASSRSGTGTYEQYF
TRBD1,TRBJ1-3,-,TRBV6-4,TGTGCCAGAACAGGGGAATATTCTGGAAACACCATATATTTT,CARTGEYSGNTIYF
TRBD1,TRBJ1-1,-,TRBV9,TGTGCCAGCAGCGCAGAGCCAGGGGGGCGGGCTGAAGCTTTCTTT,CASSAEPGGRAEAFF
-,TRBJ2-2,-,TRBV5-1,TGCGCCAGCAGCTTGGGAGGCGAGGTTACCGGGGAGCTGTTTTTT,CASSLGGEVTGELFF
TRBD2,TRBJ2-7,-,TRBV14,TGTGCCAGCAGCCAAGATTTAGCGGGGCCTTCTGGCGAGCAGTACTTC,CASSQDLAGPSGEQYF
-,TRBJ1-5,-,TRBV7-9,TGTGCCAGCAGCTTAGTCGGGGAACGCCAGCCCCAGCATTTT,CASSLVGERQPQHF
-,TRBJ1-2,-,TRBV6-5,TGTGCCAGCAGTCCCTTCGGCTATGGCTACACCTTC,CASSPFGYGYTF
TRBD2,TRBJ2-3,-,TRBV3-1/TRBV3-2,TGTGCCAGCAGCCAAGATCCCCAGTCCGGGGGGGCCACAGATACGCAGTATTTT,CASSQDPQSGGATDTQYF
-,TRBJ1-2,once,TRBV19,TGTGCCAGTAGTATTCGTTATGGCTACACCTTC,CASSIRYGYTF
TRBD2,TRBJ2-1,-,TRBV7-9,TGTGCCAGCAGCCTAACTAGCGACGGGCACAATGAGCAGTTCTTC,CASSLTSDGHNEQFF
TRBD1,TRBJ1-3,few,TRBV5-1,TGCGCCAGCAGCTTAGTAGGGACAGTTGACTCTGGAAACACCATATATTTT,CASSLVGTVDSGNTIYF
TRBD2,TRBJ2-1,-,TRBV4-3,TGCGCCAGCAGCCAAGATCTCGTAGTGCGGGGGACCTACAATGAGCAGTTCTTC,CASSQDLVVRGTYNEQFF
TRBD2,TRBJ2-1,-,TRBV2,TGTGCCAGCAGTTATAGCGGGGGGGCGGTCGCTGAGCAGTTCTTC,CASSYSGGAVAEQFF
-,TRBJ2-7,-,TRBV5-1,TGCGCCAGCAGCGTGCGGGTTGGGCAGGAAACCGAGCAGTACTTC,CASSVRVGQETEQYF
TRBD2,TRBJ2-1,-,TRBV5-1,TGCGCCAGCAGCACCGGGACTAGCGGGGGGGCCGCGTCTGAGCAGTTCTTC,CASSTGTSGGAASEQFF
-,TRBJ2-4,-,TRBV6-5,TGTGCCAGCTCTCGGCGGGCGGAAAACATTCAGTACTTC,CASSRRAENIQYF